The TCR beta chain described here comes from a study of blood T cell repertoires in COVID-19. Study in general: The study drew acute and convalescent COVID-19 samples from the United States, Italy and Spain. T cells, B-cell-depleted T cells, or PBMCs provided the cDNA or gDNA that served as material.

Original processing notes: Estimation of nucleated cell counts was performed using reference gene primer amplification. Sequencing used immunoSEQ multiplex PCR; TCRdb keeps in-frame clones, though not all of them. V, J and clone size were drawn from that table, and D and trimming were deduced from the DNA. The repertoire holds approximately 70,000 clones, with 76% as singletons. Germline CDR1 and CDR2: SQVTM and ANQGSEA. The V and J ends lost 7 bases and 4 bases respectively, with 10 bases between them. This CDR3 is built from 11 residues. The Seattle site enrolled patients during active infection and followed them longitudinally.

The V call is TRBV29-1, the J call TRBJ2-5; no clear D gene. The source material was peripheral blood. The clonotype was recovered from a man in his sixties with COVID-19, enrolled during active disease. The DNA of the CDR3 is TGCAGCGCCCATCAGTCAGAGACCCAGTACTTC. Translating gives CSAHQSETQYF.